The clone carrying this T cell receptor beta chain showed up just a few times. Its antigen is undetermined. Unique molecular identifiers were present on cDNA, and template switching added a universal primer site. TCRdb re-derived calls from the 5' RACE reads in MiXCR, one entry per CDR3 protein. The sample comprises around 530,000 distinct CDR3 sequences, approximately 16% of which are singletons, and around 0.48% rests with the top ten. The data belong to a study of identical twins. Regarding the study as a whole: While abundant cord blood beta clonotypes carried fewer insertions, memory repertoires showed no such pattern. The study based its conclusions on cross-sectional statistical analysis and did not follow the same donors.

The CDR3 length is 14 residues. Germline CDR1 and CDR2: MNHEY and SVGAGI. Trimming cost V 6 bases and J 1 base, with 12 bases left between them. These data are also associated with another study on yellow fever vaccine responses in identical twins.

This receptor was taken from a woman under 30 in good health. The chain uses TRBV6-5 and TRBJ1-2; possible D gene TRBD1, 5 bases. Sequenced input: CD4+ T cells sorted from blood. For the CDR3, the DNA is TGTGCCAGCAGATTAAGGGGTCTTAACTATGGCTACACCTTC. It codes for CASRLRGLNYGYTF.